This TCR beta chain was recorded in a study of OX40 agonist ivuxolimab in advanced cancers. Study-wide background: Hepatocellular carcinoma, melanoma, renal cell or head and neck cancer affected the dose-escalation patients. Study-level findings and limits: Expanded clones belonging to CD8+ T cells outnumbered, on average, those of CD4+. In the 0.1 to 3.0 mg/kg range, CD4+ and CD8+ blood T cells had expanded clonally by week 6.

Profiling relied on immunoSEQ multiplex PCR, and the TCRdb table lists in-frame clones only, not all of them. The repertoire holds around 60,000 clones, about 90% seen once, with 20% to 25% in the top ten. A word on this clone: Its specificity is not known.

The receptor was isolated from an adult with an advanced solid tumor such as melanoma, head and neck, liver or kidney cancer. The material sequenced was CD4+ or CD8+ T cells sorted from blood, taken in a trial of the OX40 agonist ivuxolimab.

CDR3 sequence: CASHGGIGYEQYF. Written as DNA, the CDR3 is TGTGCCAGCCATGGGGGAATCGGCTACGAGCAGTACTTC. The V call is TRBV18, the J call TRBJ2-7; D may correspond to TRBD1 or TRBD2 (5 bases each). This CDR3 is 13 amino acids long. Per germline, CDR1 KGHSH and CDR2 LQKENI. V was cut by 8 bases and J by 3 bases, with 14 bases left in between.